This record covers a single TCR beta chain. Other DNA sequences of this sample code for an identical CDR3. Germline assignment: CDR1 SGHVS and CDR2 FNYEAQ. The CDR3 is made up of 13 amino acids. V dropped 4 bases and J dropped 7; count of bases not matched to a gene: 6. Authors' data handling: Estimates of nucleated cell counts were drawn from the amplification of reference gene primers. TCRdb's copy holds only in-frame clones and misses some; the assay was immunoSEQ multiplex PCR. The V and J calls and clone size were taken over from that table, and D and trimming were inferred from the DNA. The sample has around 230,000 clones, approximately 84% seen once. Residents of over 20 US areas, aged roughly 18 to 90 years, made up the participants. The data belong to a study of blood T cell repertoires in COVID-19. Across the study: The samples span acute and convalescent COVID-19 from the United States, Italy and Spain. Nucleic acid was either cDNA or gDNA, and it came from T cells, B-cell-depleted T cells, or PBMCs.

Sequenced material: PBMCs or T cells enriched from blood (not recorded which). This sequence joins TRBV7-6 and TRBJ2-7; TRBD1 matches at 8 bases. This receptor was identified in a man in his forties or fifties who had recovered from COVID-19. The CDR3, as DNA: TGTGCCAGCAGCTCTGACAGGGGAGGAGAGCAGTACTTC. This gives the protein CASSSDRGGEQYF.